The clone carrying this TCR beta chain occurred a few times. Its antigen is not identified. This record belongs to a study of blood T cells in healthy people across ages. Points from the study as a whole: One million T cells yielded diversity estimates that were considered underestimates.

Through a sample-barcoded 5' primer and a J-beta primer mix, a second PCR was run for 7 to 11 cycles. With 12 random nucleotides, a template-switch adaptor tagged each individual cDNA molecule. TCRdb reprocessed the 5' RACE reads with MiXCR, giving one entry per CDR3 protein. The sample lists fewer than 2 million distinct CDR3 sequences; about 39% were seen once. The CDR3 spans 11 residues. With 5 bases removed from V and 8 bases from J, the gap between germline ends came to 9 bases. Germline-derived CDR1 and CDR2 are SGHVS and FQNEAQ. The sample consisted of blood. The clonotype originates from a human donor in good health. The rearrangement links TRBV7-8 to TRBJ1-1; D uncertain. The CDR3 spells CASSENWEAFF. The CDR3 DNA reads as TGTGCCAGCAGCGAAAATTGGGAAGCTTTCTTT.